The entry below describes one TCR beta chain. Its specificity is not known. Sample-barcoded 5' priming and a J-beta primer mix drove a second PCR of 7 to 11 cycles. TCRdb passed the 5' RACE reads through MiXCR, listing each CDR3 protein once. The sample includes about 570,000 distinct CDR3 sequences, 25% to 30% seen only once; the top ten take 15% to 20%. This specimen comes from a study of blood T cells in healthy people across ages. Study-wide findings and caveats: A roughly linear fall in TCR beta diversity per million T cells was seen with increasing age. Strong correlation linked observed beta diversity and percent naive T cells. Higher diversity and more naive CD4+ cells were features of long-lived donors, compared to aged donors.

The CDR3 is 13 amino acids. Per germline, CDR1 DFQATT and CDR2 SNEGSKA (reference sequence). With 3 bases removed from V and 2 bases from J, the gap between germline ends came to 10 bases. Sequences were obtained from blood. This rearrangement joins TRBV20-1 to TRBJ1-2, with D perhaps matching TRBD1 (5 bases). The origin of this receptor is an older woman in good health. CDR3 sequence: CSARDTSNYGYTF. CDR3 in DNA: TGCAGTGCTAGGGACACGTCGAACTATGGCTACACCTTC.